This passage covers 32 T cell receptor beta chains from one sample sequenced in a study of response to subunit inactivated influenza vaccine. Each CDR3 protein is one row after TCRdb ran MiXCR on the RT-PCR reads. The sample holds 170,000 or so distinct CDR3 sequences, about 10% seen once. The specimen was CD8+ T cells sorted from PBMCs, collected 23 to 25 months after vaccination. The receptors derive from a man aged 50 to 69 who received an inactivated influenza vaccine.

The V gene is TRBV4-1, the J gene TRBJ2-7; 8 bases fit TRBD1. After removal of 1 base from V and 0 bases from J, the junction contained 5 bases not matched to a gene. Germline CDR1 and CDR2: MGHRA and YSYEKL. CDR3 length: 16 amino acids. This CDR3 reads CASSQARDRRSYEQYF. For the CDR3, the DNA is TGCGCCAGCAGCCAAGCCCGGGACAGGCGCTCCTACGAGCAGTACTTC.

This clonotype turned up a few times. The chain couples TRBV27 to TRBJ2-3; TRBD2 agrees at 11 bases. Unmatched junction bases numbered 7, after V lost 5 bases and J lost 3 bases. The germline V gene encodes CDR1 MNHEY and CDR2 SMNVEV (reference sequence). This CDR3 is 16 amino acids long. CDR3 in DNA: TGTGCCAGCAGTCAGGGACTAGCGGAAACAACAGATACGCAGTATTTT. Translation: CASSQGLAETTDTQYF.

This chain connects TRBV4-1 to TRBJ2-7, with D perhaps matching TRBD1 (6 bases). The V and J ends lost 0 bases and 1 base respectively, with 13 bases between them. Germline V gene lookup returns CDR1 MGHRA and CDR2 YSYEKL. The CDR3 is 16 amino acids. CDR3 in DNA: TGCGCCAGCAGCCAAGAGGCGGCAGGGGCTTCCTACGAGCAGTACTTC. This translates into CASSQEAAGASYEQYF.

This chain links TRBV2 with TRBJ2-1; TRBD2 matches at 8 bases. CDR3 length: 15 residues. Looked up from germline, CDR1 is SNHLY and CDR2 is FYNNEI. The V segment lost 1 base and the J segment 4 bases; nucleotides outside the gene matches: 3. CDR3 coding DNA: TGTGCCAGCAGTGAAGGTGCGGGGGGTTACAATGAGCAGTTCTTC. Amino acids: CASSEGAGGYNEQFF. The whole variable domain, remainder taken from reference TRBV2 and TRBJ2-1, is EPEVTQTPSHQVTQMGQEVILRCVPISNHLYFYWYRQILGQKVEFLVSFYNNEISEKSEIFDDQFSVERPDGSNFTLKIRSTKLEDSAMYFCASSEGAGGYNEQFFGPGTRLTVL.

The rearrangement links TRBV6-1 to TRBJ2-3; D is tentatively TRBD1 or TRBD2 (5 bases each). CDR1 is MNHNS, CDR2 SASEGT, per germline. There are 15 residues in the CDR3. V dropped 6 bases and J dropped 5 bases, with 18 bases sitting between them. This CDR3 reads CASRSGYGEEDTQYF. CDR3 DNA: TGTGCCAGCAGGTCAGGGTACGGGGAAGAAGATACGCAGTATTTT.

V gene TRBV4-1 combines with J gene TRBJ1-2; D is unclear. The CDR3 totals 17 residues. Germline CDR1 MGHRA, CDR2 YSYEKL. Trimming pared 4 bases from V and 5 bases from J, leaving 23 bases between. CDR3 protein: CASSPQFWVEVQYGYTF. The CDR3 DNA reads TGCGCCAGCAGCCCCCAATTTTGGGTAGAGGTCCAATATGGCTACACCTTC.

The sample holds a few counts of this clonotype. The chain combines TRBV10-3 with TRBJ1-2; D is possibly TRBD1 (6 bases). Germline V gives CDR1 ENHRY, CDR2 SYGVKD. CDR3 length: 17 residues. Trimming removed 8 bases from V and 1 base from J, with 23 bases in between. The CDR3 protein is CAIGGQGIKSGNYGYTF. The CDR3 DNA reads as TGTGCCATCGGGGGTCAGGGGATTAAAAGCGGTAACTATGGCTACACCTTC.

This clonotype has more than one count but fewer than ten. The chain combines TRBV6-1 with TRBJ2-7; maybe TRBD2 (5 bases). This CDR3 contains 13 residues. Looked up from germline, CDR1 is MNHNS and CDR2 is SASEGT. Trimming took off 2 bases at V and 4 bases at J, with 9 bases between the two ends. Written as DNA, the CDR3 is TGTGCCAGCAGTGAAAGAGGGCCTTACGAGCAGTACTTC. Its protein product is CASSERGPYEQYF.

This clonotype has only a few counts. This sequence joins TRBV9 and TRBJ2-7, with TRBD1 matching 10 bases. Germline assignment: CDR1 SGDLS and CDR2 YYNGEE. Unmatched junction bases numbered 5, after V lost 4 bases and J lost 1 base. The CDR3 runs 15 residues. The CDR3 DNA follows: TGTGCCAGCAGCAGAGGGACAGGGGCGTCCTACGAGCAGTACTTC. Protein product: CASSRGTGASYEQYF.

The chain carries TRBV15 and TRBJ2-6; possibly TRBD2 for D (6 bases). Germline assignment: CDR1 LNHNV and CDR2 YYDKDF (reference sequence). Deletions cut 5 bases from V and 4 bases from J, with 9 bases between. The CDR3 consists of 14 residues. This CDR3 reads CATSGGVGANVLTF. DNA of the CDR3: TGTGCCACCAGCGGAGGGGTCGGGGCCAACGTCCTGACTTTC.

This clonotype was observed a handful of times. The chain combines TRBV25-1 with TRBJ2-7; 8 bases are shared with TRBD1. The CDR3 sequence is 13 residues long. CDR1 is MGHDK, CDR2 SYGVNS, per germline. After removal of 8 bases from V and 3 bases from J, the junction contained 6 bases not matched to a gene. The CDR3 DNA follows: TGTGCCAGCCGGGACAGGCCGGACTACGAGCAGTACTTC. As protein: CASRDRPDYEQYF.

CDR3 sequence reads: CASSPIGTGNEKLFF. The CDR3 DNA is TGTGCCAGCAGTCCCATCGGGACAGGGAATGAAAAACTGTTTTTT. The chain employs TRBV2 and TRBJ1-4; 9 bases align to TRBD1. This CDR3 region has 15 residues. Germline CDR1 reads SNHLY; CDR2 reads FYNNEI. The junction had 6 bases not matched to a gene; V was cut back by 5 bases and J by 5 bases.

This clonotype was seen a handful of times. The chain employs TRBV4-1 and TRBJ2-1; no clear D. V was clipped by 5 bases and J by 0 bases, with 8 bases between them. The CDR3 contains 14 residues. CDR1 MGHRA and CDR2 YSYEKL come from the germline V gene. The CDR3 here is CASSTRSSYNEQFF. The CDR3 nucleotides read TGCGCCAGCAGCACCCGTAGCTCCTACAATGAGCAGTTCTTC.

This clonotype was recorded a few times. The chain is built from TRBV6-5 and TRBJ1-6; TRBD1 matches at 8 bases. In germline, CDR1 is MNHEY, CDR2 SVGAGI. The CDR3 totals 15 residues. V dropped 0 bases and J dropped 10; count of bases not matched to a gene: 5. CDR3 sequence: CASSYSGQGGSPLHF. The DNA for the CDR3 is TGTGCCAGCAGTTACTCAGGACAGGGCGGATCACCCCTCCACTTT.

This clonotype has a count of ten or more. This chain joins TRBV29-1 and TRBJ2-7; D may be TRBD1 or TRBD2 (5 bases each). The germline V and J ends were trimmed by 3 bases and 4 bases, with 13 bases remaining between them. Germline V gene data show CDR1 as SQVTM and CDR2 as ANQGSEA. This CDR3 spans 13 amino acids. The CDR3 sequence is CSVEGRASYEQYF. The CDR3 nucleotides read TGCAGCGTTGAGGGGCGGGCGAGTTACGAGCAGTACTTC.

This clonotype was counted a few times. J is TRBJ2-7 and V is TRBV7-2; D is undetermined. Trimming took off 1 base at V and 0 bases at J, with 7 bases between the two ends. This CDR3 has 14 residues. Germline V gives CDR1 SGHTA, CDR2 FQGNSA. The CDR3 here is CASSLEPVSYEQYF. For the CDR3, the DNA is TGTGCCAGCAGCTTAGAGCCGGTCTCCTACGAGCAGTACTTC.

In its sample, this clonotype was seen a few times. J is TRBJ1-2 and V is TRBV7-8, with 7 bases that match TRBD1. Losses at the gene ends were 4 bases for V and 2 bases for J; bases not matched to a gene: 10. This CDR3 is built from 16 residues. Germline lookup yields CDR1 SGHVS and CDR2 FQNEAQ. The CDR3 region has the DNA TGTGCCAGCAGCTCTCGACCTTTACAGGGGAACTATGGCTACACCTTC. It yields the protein CASSSRPLQGNYGYTF.

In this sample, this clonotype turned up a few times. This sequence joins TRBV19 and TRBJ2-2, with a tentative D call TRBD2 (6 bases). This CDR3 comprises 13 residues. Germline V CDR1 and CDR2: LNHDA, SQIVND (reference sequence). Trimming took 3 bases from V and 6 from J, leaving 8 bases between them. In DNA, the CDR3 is TGTGCCAGTAGTATCGGGGGTGCCGGGGAGCTGTTTTTT. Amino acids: CASSIGGAGELFF.

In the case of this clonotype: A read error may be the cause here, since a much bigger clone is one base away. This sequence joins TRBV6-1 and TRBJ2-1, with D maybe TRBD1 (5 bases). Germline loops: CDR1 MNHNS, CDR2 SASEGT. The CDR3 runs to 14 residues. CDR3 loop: CAGSEAPGNNEQFF. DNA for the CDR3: TGTGCCGGCAGTGAAGCCCCAGGGAACAATGAGCAGTTCTTC.

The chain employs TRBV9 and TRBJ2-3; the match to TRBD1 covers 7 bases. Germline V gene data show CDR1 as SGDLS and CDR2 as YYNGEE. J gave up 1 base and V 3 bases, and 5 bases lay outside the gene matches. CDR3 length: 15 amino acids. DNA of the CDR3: TGTGCCAGCAGCGCGACAGGGCATGGCACAGATACGCAGTATTTT. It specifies CASSATGHGTDTQYF. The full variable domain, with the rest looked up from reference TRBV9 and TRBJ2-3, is DSGVTQTPKHLITATGQRVTLRCSPRSGDLSVYWYQQSLDQGLQFLIQYYNGEERAKGNILERFSAQQFPDLHSELNLSSLELGDSALYFCASSATGHGTDTQYFGPGTRLTVL.

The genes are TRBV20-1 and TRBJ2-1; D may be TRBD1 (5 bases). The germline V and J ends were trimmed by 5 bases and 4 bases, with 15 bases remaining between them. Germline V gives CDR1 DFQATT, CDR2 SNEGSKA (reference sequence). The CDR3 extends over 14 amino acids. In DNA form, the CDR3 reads TGCAGTGCTTCAGCAATAGACAGATACAATGAGCAGTTCTTC. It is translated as CSASAIDRYNEQFF.

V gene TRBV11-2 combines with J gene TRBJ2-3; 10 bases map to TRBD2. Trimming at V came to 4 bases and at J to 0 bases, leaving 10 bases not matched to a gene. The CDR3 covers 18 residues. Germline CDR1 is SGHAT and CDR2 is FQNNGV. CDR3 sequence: CASSSGTSVDPSTDTQYF. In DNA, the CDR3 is TGTGCCAGCAGCTCTGGGACTAGCGTAGATCCCAGCACAGATACGCAGTATTTT.

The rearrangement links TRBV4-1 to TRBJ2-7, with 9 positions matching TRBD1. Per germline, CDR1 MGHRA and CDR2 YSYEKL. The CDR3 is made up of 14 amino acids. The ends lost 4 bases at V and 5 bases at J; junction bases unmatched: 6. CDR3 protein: CASSPRTGVDEQYF. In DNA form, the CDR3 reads TGCGCCAGCAGCCCTCGGACAGGGGTGGACGAGCAGTACTTC.

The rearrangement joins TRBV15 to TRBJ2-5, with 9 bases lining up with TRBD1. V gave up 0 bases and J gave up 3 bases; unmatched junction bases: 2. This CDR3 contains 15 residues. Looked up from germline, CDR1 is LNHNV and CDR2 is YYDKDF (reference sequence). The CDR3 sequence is CATSRDGTGKETQYF. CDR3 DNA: TGTGCCACCAGCAGAGATGGGACAGGGAAAGAGACCCAGTACTTC.

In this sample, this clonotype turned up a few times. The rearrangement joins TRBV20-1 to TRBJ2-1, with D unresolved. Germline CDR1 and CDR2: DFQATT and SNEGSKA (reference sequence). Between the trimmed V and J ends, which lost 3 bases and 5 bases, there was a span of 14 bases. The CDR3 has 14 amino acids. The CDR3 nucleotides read TGCAGTGCTAGTCGGGCCCTACTCGACAATGAGCAGTTCTTC. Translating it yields CSASRALLDNEQFF.

For the CDR3, the DNA is TGTGCCAGCAGCTCCCCCACCGGGACTAGTGGGGACAATGAGCAGTTCTTC. Amino acid sequence: CASSSPTGTSGDNEQFF. The chain carries TRBV28 and TRBJ2-1; 8 positions match TRBD2. Germline CDR1 reads MDHEN; CDR2 reads SYDVKM. V was clipped by 6 bases and J by 5 bases; unmatched bases: 15. The CDR3 has 17 residues.

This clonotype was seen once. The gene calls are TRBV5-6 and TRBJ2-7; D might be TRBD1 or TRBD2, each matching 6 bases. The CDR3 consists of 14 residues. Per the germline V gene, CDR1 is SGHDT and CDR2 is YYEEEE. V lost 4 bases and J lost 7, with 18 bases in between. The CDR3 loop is CASSTPHGGLEQYF. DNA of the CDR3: TGTGCCAGCAGCACACCTCATGGGGGGCTGGAGCAGTACTTC.

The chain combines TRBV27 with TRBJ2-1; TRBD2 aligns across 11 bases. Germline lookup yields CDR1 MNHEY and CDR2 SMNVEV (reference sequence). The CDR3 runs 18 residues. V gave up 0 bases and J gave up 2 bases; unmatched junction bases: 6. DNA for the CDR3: TGTGCCAGCAGTTTATCTAGCGGGGGGGCCATCCCCTACAATGAGCAGTTCTTC. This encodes CASSLSSGGAIPYNEQFF.

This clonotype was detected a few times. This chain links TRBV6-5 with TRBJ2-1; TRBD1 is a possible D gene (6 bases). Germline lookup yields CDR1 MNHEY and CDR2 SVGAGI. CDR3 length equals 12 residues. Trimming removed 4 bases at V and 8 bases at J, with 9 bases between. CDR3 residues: CASSSTGYEQFF. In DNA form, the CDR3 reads TGTGCCAGCAGTTCGACAGGTTATGAGCAGTTCTTC.

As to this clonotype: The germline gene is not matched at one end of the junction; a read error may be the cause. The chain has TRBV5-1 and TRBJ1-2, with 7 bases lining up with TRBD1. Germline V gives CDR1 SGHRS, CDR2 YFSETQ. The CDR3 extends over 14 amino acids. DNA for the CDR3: TGCGCCGGCAGCTTGGAAGGGGGCAACTATGGCTACACCTTC. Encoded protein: CAGSLEGGNYGYTF.

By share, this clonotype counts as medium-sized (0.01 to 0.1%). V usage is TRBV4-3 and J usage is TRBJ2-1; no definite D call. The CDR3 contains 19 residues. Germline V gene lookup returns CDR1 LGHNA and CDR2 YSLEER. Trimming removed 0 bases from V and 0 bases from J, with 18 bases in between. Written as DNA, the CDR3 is TGCGCCAGCAGCCAAGAGTGGTCCCTCCGCAGCTCCTCCTACAATGAGCAGTTCTTC. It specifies CASSQEWSLRSSSYNEQFF.

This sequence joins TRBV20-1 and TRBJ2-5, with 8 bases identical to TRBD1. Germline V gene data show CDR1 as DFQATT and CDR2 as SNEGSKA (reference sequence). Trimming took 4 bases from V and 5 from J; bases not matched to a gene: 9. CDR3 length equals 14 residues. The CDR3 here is CSAKLTGEYETQYF. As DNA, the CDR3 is TGCAGTGCTAAGTTGACAGGGGAATACGAGACCCAGTACTTC.